The rows below give T cell receptor beta chains drawn from one sample of a study of Ad26.COV2.S vaccination and SARS-CoV-2 variants. This table comes from immunoSEQ multiplex PCR, and its TCRdb copy is limited to in-frame clones, with some not included. The data contain hundreds of thousands of clones, more than 70% of them singletons. Sequenced material: peripheral blood, taken in a trial of Ad26.COV2.S vaccine versus placebo. The receptors originated from a person aged 18-65 years who received the Ad26.COV2.S COVID-19 vaccine or a placebo. Both conserved end residues are part of each CDR3.

j_call	v_call	cdr3_aa
TRBJ2-3	TRBV7-9	CASSGPRGPSTDTQYF
TRBJ2-5	TRBV19	CASSQGTQETQYF
TRBJ2-6	TRBV9	CASSVHGGAASGANVLTF
TRBJ1-5	TRBV7-6	CASSMTGGGNQPQHF
TRBJ2-1	TRBV6-2/TRBV6-3	CASSLRTGYAEQFF
TRBJ2-2	TRBV10-2	CASSEVAGAGNGGELFF
TRBJ2-1	TRBV15	CATSRDPLANQQFF
TRBJ1-1	TRBV2	CASGRRNTEAFF
TRBJ2-7	TRBV21-1	CASSKGQGGSYYEQYF
TRBJ2-3	TRBV7-9	CASSSGQGATDTQYF